A selection of T cell receptor beta chains follows, all from one sample in a study of OX40 agonist ivuxolimab in advanced cancers. Only in-frame clones appear in the TCRdb table, and some are missing; sequencing was by immunoSEQ multiplex PCR. The profile covers about 34,000 clones, with about four fifths appearing a single time and 2.6% taken by the ten largest. The sequences come from CD4+ or CD8+ T cells sorted from blood, collected in a trial of the OX40 agonist ivuxolimab. These receptors were collected from an adult with an advanced solid tumor such as melanoma, head and neck, liver or kidney cancer. Each CDR3 is given with its conserved first and last residue. D genes are given only for firm matches. A clone size is listed for some rows: how often the clone was seen (once, few, many), or a class if it is expanded.

J,V,size,D,DNA,CDR3
TRBJ2-7,TRBV10-3,-,-,TGTGCCATCAGTGAGTCCTCGGCGAGCTCCTACGAGCAGTACTTC,CAISESSASSYEQYF
TRBJ2-7,TRBV6-5,once,-,TGTGCCAGCAGTTTCACCTCCTACGAGCAGTACTTC,CASSFTSYEQYF
TRBJ1-3,TRBV12-5,-,-,TGTGCTAGTGGTTTGGGATCTCGACGGATCTCTGGAAACACCATATATTTT,CASGLGSRRISGNTIYF
TRBJ2-7,TRBV15,-,TRBD1,TGTGCCACCAGCAAAAGGGGGACAGCTACATACGAGCAGTACTTC,CATSKRGTATYEQYF
TRBJ2-1,TRBV5-4,-,-,TGTGCCAGCAGCTCTGCCAGGGATAACTTTTTTGAGCAGTTCTTC,CASSSARDNFFEQFF
TRBJ2-7,TRBV5-6,few,TRBD1,TGTGCCAGCAGCTCGGGACAGTGGTACGAGCAGTACTTC,CASSSGQWYEQYF
TRBJ2-5,TRBV7-2,once,-,TGTGCCAGCAGCGCCTTATCCGCGGGTGGGGCAGAGACCCAGTACTTC,CASSALSAGGAETQYF
TRBJ2-7,TRBV10-3,-,TRBD2,TGTGCCATCAGGGCAGCGGGAGGCCGCTACGAGCAGTACTTC,CAIRAAGGRYEQYF
TRBJ1-4,TRBV5-1,-,-,TGCGCCAGCAGCTTGGACGCGGGTACAAATGAAAAACTGTTTTTT,CASSLDAGTNEKLFF
TRBJ1-2,TRBV2,-,-,TGTGCCAGCACCCCGGTAGACTATGGCTACACCTTC,CASTPVDYGYTF
TRBJ1-1,TRBV6-1,-,-,TGTGCCAGCAGTGAACATCGAACGGTAGAAGCTTTCTTT,CASSEHRTVEAFF
TRBJ2-5,TRBV29-1,-,TRBD1,TGCAGCGTCCGCCTGAGGACAGGTTTTGAGCAGTACTTC,CSVRLRTGFEQYF
TRBJ2-3,TRBV29-1,-,-,TGCAGCGCTAGGACAGATACGCAGTATTTT,CSARTDTQYF
TRBJ2-7,TRBV2,-,-,TGTGCCAGCAGTGAGTTGGGGCAGGACCCCGAGCAGTACTTC,CASSELGQDPEQYF
TRBJ2-1,TRBV7-3,few,TRBD1,TGTGCCAGCAGCTTAGACAGGGGCTCCTACAATGAGCAGTTCTTC,CASSLDRGSYNEQFF
TRBJ2-2,TRBV9,few,-,TGTGCCAGCAGCGTGGTGTCTGAAGGCACCGGGGAGCTGTTTTTT,CASSVVSEGTGELFF
TRBJ1-1,TRBV5-1,once,-,TGCGCCAGCAGCTTGGGGGTGAACACTGAAGCTTTCTTT,CASSLGVNTEAFF
TRBJ2-3,TRBV10-3,-,TRBD2,TGTGCCATCCGGGGGACTAGCAGTTTACAGTCGCAGTATTTT,CAIRGTSSLQSQYF
TRBJ2-3,TRBV7-3,-,TRBD2,TGTGCCAGCAGCTACTTAGCGGGTAGCACAGATACGCAGTATTTT,CASSYLAGSTDTQYF
TRBJ1-5,TRBV12-5,-,-,TGTGCTAGTGGCAGAGATAGCAATCAGCCCCAGCATTTT,CASGRDSNQPQHF
TRBJ2-4,TRBV5-1,-,TRBD2,TGCGCCAGCAGCCCGGGACTAGCGGGGGGCCTAGCCAAAAACATTCAGTACTTC,CASSPGLAGGLAKNIQYF
TRBJ1-3,TRBV19,-,TRBD1,TGTGCCAGTAGTACCGGGACAGGGACTGGAAACACCATATATTTT,CASSTGTGTGNTIYF
TRBJ2-1,TRBV7-2,-,-,TGTGCCAGCAGTCCTCAGGGGGGGCCGTGGAATGAGCAGTTCTTC,CASSPQGGPWNEQFF
TRBJ2-2,TRBV7-2,-,TRBD1,TGTGCCAGCAGCTTAGACAGGGGGTCGAACACCGGGGAGCTGTTTTTT,CASSLDRGSNTGELFF
TRBJ1-4,TRBV10-3,-,TRBD1,TGTGCCATCAGTGAGTCGACAGGGGTTCAACTGTTTTTT,CAISESTGVQLFF
TRBJ1-2,TRBV28,-,-,TGTGCCAGCTCTACCGGACCCTATGGCTACACCTTC,CASSTGPYGYTF
TRBJ2-2,TRBV4-3,-,-,TGCGCCAGCAGCCAAGATCTCAGGGCGAACACCGGGGAGCTGTTTTTT,CASSQDLRANTGELFF
TRBJ1-1,TRBV6-6,-,TRBD1,TGTGCCAGCAGGACGGGACAGATGAACACTGAAGCTTTCTTT,CASRTGQMNTEAFF
TRBJ2-3,TRBV10-3,-,-,TGTGCCATCAGTGAGTTTCGCGGGGGCACTAGCACAGATACGCAGTATTTT,CAISEFRGGTSTDTQYF